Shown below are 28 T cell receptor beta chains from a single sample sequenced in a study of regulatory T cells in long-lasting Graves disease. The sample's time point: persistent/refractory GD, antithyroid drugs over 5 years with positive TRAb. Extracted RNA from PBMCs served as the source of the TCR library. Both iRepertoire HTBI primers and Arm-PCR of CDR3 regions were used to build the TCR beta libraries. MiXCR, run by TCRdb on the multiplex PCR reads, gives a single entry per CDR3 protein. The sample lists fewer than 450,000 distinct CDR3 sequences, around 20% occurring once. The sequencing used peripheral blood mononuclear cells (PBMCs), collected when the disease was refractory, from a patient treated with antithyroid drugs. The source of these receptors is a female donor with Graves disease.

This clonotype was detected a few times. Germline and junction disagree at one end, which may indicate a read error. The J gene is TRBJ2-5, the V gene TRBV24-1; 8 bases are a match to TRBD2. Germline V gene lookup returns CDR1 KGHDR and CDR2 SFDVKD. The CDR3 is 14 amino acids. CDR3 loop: CATGDGGGTRDQYF. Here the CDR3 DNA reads TGTGCCACCGGTGACGGGGGGGGAACAAGGGACCAGTACTTC.

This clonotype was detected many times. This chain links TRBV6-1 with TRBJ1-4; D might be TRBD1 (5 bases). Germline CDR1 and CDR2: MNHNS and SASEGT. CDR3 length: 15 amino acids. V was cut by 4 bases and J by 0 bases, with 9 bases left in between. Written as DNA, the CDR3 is TGTGCCAGCAGTGGACAGCCTGCAACTAATGAAAAACTGTTTTTT. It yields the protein CASSGQPATNEKLFF.

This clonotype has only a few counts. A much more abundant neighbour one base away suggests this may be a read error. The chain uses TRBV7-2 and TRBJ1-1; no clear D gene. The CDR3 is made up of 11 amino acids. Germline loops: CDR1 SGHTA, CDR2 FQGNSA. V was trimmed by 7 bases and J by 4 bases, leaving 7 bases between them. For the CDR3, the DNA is TGTGCCAGCATGATTAGCACTGAAGCTTTCTTT. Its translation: CASMISTEAFF.

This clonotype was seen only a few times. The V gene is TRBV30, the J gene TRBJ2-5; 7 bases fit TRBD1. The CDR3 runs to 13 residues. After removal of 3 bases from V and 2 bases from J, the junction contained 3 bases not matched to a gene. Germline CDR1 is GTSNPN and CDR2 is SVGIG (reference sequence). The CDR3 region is CAWRKTGQETQYF. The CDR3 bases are TGTGCCTGGAGGAAGACAGGGCAAGAGACCCAGTACTTC.

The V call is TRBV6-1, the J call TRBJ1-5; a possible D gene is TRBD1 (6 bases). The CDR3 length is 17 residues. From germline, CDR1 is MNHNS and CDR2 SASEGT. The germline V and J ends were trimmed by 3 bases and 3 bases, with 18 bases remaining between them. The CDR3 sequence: CASSELYRDWNNQPQHF. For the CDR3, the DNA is TGTGCCAGCAGTGAGTTGTACAGGGATTGGAACAATCAGCCCCAGCATTTT.

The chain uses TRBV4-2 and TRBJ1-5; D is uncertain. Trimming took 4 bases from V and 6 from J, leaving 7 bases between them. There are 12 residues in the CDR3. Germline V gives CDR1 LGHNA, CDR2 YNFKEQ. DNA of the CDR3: TGTGCCAGCAGCCGTAGCGGTCAGCCCCAGCATTTT. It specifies CASSRSGQPQHF.

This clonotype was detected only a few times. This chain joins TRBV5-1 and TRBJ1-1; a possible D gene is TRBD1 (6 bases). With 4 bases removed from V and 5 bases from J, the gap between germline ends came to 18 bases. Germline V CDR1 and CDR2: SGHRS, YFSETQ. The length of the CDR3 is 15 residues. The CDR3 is CASSPRGGRGTEAFF. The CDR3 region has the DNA TGCGCCAGCAGCCCCCGTGGGGGGCGGGGAACTGAAGCTTTCTTT.

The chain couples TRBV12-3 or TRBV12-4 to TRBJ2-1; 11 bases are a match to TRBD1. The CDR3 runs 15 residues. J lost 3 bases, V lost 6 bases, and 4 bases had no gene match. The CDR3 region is CASRDGTGGYNEQFF. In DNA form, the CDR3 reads TGTGCCAGCAGAGATGGGACAGGGGGCTACAATGAGCAGTTCTTC.

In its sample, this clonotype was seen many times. The CDR3 spells CASSSHRDYEQYF. As DNA, the CDR3 is TGTGCCAGCAGCTCCCACCGGGACTACGAGCAGTACTTC. V gene TRBV11-2 combines with J gene TRBJ2-7; possible D gene TRBD2, 5 bases. Germline V lookup: CDR1 SGHAT, CDR2 FQNNGV. The CDR3 runs to 13 residues. Trimming cost V 4 bases and J 3 bases, with 10 bases left between them.

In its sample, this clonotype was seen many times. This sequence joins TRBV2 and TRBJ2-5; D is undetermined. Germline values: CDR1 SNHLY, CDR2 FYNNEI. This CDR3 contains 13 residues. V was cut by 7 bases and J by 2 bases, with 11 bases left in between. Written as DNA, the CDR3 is TGTGCCAGCAATAAAGGTACACAAGAGACCCAGTACTTC. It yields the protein CASNKGTQETQYF.

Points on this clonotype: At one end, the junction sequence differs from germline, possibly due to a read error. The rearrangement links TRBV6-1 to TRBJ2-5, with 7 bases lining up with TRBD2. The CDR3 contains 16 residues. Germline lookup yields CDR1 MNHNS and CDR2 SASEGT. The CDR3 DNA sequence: TGTGCCAGCAGTGCCCGTTCGGGGGGATTGCAAGAGGCCCAGTACTTC. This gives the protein CASSARSGGLQEAQYF.

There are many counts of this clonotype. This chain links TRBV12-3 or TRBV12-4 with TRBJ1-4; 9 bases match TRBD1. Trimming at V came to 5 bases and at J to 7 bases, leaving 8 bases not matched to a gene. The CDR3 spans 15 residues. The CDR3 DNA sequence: TGTGCCAGCAGTGCGACGGGACAGGGAGGTGAAAAACTGTTTTTT. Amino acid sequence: CASSATGQGGEKLFF.

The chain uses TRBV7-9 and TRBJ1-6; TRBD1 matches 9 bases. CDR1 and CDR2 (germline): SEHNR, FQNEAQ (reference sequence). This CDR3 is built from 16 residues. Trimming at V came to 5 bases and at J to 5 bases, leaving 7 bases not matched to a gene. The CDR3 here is CASSPGQGVDNSPLHF. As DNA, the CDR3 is TGTGCCAGCAGCCCGGGACAGGGTGTCGATAATTCACCCCTCCACTTT.

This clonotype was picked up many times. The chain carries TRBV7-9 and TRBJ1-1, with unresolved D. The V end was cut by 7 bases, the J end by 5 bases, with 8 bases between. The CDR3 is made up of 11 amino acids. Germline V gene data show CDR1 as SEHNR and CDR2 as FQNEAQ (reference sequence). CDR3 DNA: TGTGCCAGCATATGGGAAACTGAAGCTTTCTTT. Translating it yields CASIWETEAFF. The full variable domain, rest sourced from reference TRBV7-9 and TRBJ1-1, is DTGVSQNPRHKITKRGQNVTFRCDPISEHNRLYWYRQTLGQGPEFLTYFQNEAQLEKSRLLSDRFSAERPKGSFSTLEIQRTEQGDSAMYLCASIWETEAFFGQGTRLTVV.

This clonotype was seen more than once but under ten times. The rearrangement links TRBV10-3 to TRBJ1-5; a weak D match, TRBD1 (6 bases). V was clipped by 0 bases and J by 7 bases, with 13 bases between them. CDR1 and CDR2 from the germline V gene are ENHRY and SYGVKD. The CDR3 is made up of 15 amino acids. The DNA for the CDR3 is TGTGCCATCAGTGAGTCAGCGGCAGGGGAACAGCCCCAGCATTTT. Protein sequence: CAISESAAGEQPQHF.

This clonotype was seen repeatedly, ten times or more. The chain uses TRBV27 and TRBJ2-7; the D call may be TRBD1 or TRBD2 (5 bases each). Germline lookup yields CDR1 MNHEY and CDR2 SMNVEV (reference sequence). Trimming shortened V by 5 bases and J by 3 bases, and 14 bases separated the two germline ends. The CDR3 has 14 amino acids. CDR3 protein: CASSTSGTVYEQYF. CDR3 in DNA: TGTGCCAGCAGTACCTCCGGGACGGTCTACGAGCAGTACTTC.

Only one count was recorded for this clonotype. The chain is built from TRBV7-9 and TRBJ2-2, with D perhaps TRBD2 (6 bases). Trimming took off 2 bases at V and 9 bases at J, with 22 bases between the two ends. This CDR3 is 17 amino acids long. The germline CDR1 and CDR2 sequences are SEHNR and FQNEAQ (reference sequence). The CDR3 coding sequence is TGTGCCAGCAGCTTATTCAGTCAAACAGAGGAGGGGAGGGAGCTGTTTTTT. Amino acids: CASSLFSQTEEGRELFF.

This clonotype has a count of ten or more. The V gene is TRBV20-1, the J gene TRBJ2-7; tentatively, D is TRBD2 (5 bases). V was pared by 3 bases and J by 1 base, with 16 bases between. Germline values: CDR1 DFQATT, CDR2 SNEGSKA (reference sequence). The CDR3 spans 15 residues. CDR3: CSASYGGPISYEQYF. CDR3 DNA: TGCAGTGCTAGCTACGGAGGCCCCATATCCTACGAGCAGTACTTC.

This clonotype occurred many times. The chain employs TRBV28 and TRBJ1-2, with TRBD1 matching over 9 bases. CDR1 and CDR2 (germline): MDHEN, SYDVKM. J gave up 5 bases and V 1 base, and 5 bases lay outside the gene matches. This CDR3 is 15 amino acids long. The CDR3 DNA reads TGTGCCAGCAGTTTATCCAAGACAGGGGGATATGGCTACACCTTC. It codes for CASSLSKTGGYGYTF.

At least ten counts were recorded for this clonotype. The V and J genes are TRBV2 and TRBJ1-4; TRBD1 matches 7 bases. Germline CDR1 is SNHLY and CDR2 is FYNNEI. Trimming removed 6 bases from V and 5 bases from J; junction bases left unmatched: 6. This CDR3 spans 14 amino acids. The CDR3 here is CASRGDRVNEKLFF. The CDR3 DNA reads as TGTGCCAGCAGAGGGGACAGAGTCAATGAAAAACTGTTTTTT.

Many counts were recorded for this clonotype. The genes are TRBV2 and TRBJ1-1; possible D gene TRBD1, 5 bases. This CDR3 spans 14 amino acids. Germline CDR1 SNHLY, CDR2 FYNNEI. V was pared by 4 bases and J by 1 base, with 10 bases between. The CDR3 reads CASSVGQQNTEAFF. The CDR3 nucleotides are TGTGCCAGCAGTGTGGGGCAGCAGAACACTGAAGCTTTCTTT. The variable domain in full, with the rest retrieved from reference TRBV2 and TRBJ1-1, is EPEVTQTPSHQVTQMGQEVILRCVPISNHLYFYWYRQILGQKVEFLVSFYNNEISEKSEIFDDQFSVERPDGSNFTLKIRSTKLEDSAMYFCASSVGQQNTEAFFGQGTRLTVV.

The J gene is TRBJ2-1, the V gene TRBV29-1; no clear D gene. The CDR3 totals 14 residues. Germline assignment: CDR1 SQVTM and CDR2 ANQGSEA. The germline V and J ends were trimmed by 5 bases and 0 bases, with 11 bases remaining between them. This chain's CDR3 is CSVRGQSSYNEQFF. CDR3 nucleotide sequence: TGCAGCGTTCGTGGGCAAAGCTCCTACAATGAGCAGTTCTTC.

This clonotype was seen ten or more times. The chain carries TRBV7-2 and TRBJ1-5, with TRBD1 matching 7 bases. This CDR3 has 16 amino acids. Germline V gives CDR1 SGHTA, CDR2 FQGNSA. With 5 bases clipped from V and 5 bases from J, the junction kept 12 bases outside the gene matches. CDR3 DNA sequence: TGTGCCAGCAGCCCCACGGAGTTGACAGGGTATCAGCCCCAGCATTTT. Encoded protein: CASSPTELTGYQPQHF.

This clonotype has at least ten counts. CDR3 protein: CASSPGGKGKQPQHF. DNA for the CDR3: TGTGCCAGCAGCCCCGGGGGTAAGGGGAAACAGCCCCAGCATTTT. This chain uses TRBV28 with TRBJ1-5; maybe TRBD1 (5 bases). The CDR3 contains 15 residues. V was clipped by 6 bases and J by 7 bases, with 19 bases between them. Germline V gene data show CDR1 as MDHEN and CDR2 as SYDVKM.

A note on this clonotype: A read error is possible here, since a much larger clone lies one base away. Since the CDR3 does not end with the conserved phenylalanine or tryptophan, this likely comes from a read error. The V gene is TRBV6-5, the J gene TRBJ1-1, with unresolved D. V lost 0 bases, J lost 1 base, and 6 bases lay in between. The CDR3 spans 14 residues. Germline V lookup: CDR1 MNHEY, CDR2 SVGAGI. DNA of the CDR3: TGTGCCAGCAGTTACTCGGCAGAGAACACTGAAGCTTTCCTT. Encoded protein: CASSYSAENTEAFL.

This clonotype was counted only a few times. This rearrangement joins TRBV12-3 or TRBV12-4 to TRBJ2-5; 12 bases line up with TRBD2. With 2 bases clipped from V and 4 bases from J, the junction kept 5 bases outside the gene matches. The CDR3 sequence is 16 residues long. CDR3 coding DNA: TGTGCCAGCAGTTTACAGACTAGCGGGAGATTAGAGACCCAGTACTTC. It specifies CASSLQTSGRLETQYF.

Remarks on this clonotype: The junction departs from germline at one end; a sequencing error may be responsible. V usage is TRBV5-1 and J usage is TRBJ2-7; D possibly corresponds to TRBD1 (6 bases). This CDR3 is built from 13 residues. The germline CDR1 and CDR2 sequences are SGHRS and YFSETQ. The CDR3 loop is CASSQAGGYERYF. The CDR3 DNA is TGCGCCAGCAGCCAGGCTGGGGGCTACGAGCGGTACTTC.

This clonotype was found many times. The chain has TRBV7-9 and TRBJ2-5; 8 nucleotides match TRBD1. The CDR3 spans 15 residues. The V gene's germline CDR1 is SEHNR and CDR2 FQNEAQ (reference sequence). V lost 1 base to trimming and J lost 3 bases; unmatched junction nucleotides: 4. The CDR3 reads CASSLGVTGEETQYF. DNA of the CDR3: TGTGCCAGCAGCTTAGGCGTGACAGGGGAAGAGACCCAGTACTTC.